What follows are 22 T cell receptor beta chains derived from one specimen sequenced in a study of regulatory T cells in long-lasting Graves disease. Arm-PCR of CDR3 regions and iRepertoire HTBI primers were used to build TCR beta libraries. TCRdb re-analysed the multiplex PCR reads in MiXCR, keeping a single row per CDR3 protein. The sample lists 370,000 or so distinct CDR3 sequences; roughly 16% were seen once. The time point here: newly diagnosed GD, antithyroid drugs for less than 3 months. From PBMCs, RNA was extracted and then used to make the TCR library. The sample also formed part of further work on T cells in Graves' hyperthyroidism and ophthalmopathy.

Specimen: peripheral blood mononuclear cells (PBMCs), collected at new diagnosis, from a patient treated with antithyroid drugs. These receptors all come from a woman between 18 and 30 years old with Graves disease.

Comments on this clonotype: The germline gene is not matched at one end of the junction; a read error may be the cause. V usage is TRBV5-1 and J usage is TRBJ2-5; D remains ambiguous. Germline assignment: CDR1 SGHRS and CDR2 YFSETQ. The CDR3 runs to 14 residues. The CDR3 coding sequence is TGCGCCAGCAACTTGTTGGGGATCCAAGAGACCCAGTACTTC. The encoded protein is CASNLLGIQETQYF.

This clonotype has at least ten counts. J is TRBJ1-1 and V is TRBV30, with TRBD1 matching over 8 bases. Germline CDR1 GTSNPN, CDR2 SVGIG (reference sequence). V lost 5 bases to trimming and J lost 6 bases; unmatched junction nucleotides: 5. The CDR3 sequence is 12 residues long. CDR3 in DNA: TGTGCCTGGCAGGGGGCGCAGCCTGAAGCTTTCTTT. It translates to CAWQGAQPEAFF.

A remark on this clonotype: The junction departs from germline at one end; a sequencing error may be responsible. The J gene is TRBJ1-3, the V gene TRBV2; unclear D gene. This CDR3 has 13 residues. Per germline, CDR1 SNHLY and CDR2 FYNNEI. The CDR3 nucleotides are TGTGCCAGCAGTGAAGCCGGGCTAGGTGCCTCGGATTTT. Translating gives CASSEAGLGASDF. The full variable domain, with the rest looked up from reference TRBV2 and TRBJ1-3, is EPEVTQTPSHQVTQMGQEVILRCVPISNHLYFYWYRQILGQKVEFLVSFYNNEISEKSEIFDDQFSVERPDGSNFTLKIRSTKLEDSAMYFCASSEAGLGASDFGEGSWLTVV.

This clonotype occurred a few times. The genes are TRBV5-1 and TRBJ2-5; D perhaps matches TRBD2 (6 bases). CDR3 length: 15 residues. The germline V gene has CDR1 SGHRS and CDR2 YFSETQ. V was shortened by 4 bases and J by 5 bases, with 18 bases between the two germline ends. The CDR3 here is CASSVRDSPGETQYF. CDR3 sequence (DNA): TGCGCCAGCAGCGTCCGGGACTCCCCGGGGGAGACCCAGTACTTC.

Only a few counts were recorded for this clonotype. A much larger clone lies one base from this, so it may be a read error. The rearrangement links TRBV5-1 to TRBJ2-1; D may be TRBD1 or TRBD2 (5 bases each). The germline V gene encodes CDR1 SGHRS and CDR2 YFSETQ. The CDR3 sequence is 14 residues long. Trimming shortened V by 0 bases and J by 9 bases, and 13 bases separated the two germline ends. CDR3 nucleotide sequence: TGCGCCAGCAGCTTGGGTCGGGGCCTAGCTGAGCAGTTCTTC. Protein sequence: CASSLGRGLAEQFF.

CDR3 DNA sequence: TGTGCCAGCAGCTTAGGGACAGGGCTCGACTACACCTTC. Its protein product is CASSLGTGLDYTF. This sequence joins TRBV7-3 and TRBJ1-2; 9 bases map to TRBD1. The CDR3 is 13 amino acids. The V gene end was trimmed by 2 bases and the J gene end by 10 bases; junction bases not matched to a gene: 5. Germline V gene data show CDR1 as SGHTA and CDR2 as FQGTGA.

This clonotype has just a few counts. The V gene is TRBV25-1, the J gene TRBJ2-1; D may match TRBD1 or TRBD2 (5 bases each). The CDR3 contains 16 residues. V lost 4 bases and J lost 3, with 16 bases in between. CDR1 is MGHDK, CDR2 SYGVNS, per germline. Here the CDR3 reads CASSGSLGTYYNEQFF. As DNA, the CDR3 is TGTGCCAGCAGTGGGAGCCTCGGGACCTACTACAATGAGCAGTTCTTC.

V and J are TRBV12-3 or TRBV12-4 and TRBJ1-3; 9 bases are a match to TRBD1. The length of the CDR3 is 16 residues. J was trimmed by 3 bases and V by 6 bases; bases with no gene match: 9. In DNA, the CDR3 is TGTGCCAGCAGGCCAACAGGGGGCCTCGGTGGAAACACCATATATTTT. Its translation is CASRPTGGLGGNTIYF.

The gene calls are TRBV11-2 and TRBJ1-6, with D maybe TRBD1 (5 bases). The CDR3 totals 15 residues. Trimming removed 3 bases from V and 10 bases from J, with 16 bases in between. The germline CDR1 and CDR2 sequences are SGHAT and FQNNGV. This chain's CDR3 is CASSFQGSADSPLHF. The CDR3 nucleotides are TGTGCCAGCAGCTTTCAGGGTTCCGCGGACTCACCCCTCCACTTT.

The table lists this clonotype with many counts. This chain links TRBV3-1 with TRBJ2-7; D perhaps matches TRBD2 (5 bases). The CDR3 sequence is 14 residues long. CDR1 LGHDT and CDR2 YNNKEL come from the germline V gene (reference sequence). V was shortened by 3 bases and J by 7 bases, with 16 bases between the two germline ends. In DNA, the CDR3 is TGTGCCAGCAGCCAGGCGGATACCTCGGGGGAGCAGTACTTC. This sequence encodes CASSQADTSGEQYF.

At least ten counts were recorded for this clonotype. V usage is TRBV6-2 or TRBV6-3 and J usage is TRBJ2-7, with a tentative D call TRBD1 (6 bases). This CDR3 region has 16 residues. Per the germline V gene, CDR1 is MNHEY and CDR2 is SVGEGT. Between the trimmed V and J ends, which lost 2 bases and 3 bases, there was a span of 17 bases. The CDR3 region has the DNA TGTGCCAGCAGTTACCGAAAAGACAGGCCGAACTACGAGCAGTACTTC. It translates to CASSYRKDRPNYEQYF.

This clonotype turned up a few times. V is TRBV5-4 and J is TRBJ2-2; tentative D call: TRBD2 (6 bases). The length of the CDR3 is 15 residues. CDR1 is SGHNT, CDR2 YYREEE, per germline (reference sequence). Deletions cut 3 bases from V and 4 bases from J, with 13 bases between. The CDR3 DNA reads TGTGCCAGCAGCTCGGGCGGGGTGGCCACCGGGGAGCTGTTTTTT. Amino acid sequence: CASSSGGVATGELFF. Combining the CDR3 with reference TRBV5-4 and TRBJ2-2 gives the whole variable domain ETGVTQSPTHLIKTRGQQVTLRCSSQSGHNTVSWYQQALGQGPQFIFQYYREEENGRGNFPPRFSGLQFPNYSSELNVNALELDDSALYLCASSSGGVATGELFFGEGSRLTVL.

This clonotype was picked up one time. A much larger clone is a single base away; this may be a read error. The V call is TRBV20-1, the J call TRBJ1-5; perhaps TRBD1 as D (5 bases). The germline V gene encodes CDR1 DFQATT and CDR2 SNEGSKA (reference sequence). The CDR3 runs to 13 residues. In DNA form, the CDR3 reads TGCGGTGCTAGTCGGGGCGTTGGTCAGCCCCAGCATTTT. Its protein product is CGASRGVGQPQHF.

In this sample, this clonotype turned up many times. CDR3 in DNA: TGTGCCAGCGCAGAGGGGCAGGAAGCTTTCTTT. Encoded protein: CASAEGQEAFF. The chain couples TRBV7-3 to TRBJ1-1, with D tentatively TRBD1 (5 bases). This CDR3 contains 11 residues. CDR1 is SGHTA, CDR2 FQGTGA, per germline. Between the trimmed V and J ends, which lost 8 bases and 8 bases, there was a span of 12 bases. Filled out from reference TRBV7-3 and TRBJ1-1, the complete variable domain reads GAGVSQTPSNKVTEKGKYVELRCDPISGHTALYWYRQSLGQGPEFLIYFQGTGAADDSGLPNDRFFAVRPEGSVSTLKIQRTERGDSAVYLCASAEGQEAFFGQGTRLTVV.

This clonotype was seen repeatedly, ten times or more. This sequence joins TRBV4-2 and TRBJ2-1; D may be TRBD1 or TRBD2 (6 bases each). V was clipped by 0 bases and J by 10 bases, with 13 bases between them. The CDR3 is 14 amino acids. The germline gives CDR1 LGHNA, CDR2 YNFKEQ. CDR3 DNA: TGTGCCAGCAGCCAAGATCGGGGGCGAGGGGAGCAGTTCTTC. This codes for CASSQDRGRGEQFF.

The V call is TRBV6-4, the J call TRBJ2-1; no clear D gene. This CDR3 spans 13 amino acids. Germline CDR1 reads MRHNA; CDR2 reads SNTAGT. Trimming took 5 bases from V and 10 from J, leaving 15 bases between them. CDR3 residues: CASSLRVQSEQFF. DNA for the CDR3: TGTGCCAGCAGTCTCCGCGTGCAGAGCGAGCAGTTCTTC.

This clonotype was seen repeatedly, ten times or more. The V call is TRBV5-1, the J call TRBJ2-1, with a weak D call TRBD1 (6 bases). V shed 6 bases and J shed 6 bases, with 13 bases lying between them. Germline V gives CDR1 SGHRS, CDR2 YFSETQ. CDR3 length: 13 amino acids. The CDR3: CASKYSDSNEQFF. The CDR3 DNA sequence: TGCGCCAGCAAATATTCGGACAGCAATGAGCAGTTCTTC.

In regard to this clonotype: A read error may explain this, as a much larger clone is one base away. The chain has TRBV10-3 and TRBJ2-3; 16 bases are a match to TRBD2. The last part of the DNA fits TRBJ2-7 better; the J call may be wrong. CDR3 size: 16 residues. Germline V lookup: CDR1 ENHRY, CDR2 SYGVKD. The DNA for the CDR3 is TGTGCCATCAGTGAGCGGGGGACTAGCGGGGGGGATGAGCAGTACTTC. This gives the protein CAISERGTSGGDEQYF.

The CDR3 region is CASTDWGRNTYEQYF. The CDR3 DNA sequence: TGTGCCAGCACCGATTGGGGCAGGAACACCTACGAGCAGTACTTC. V gene TRBV6-1 combines with J gene TRBJ2-7; a possible D gene is TRBD1 (5 bases). This CDR3 spans 15 amino acids. The germline V gene has CDR1 MNHNS and CDR2 SASEGT. V lost 7 bases and J lost 2, with 18 bases in between.

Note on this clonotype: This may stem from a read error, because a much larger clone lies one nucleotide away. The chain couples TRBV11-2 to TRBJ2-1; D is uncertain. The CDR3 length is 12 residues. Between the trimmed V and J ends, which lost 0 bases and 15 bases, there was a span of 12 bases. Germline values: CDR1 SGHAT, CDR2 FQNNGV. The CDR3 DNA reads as TGTGCCAGCAGCTTAGACGTCAGGAAACGGTTCTTC. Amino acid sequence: CASSLDVRKRFF.

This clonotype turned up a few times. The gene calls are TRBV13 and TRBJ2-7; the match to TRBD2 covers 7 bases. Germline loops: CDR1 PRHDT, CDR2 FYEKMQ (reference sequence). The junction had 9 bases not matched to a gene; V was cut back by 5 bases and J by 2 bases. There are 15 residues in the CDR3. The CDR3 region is CASSPRLAPTYEQYF. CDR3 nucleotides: TGTGCCAGCAGCCCCCGACTAGCTCCAACCTACGAGCAGTACTTC.

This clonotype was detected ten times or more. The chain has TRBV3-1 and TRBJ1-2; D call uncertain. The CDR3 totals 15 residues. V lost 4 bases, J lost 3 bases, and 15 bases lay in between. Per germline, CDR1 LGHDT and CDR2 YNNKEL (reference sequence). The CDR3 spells CASSRLTRKDYGYTF. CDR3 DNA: TGTGCCAGCAGCCGGTTGACCCGGAAGGACTATGGCTACACCTTC. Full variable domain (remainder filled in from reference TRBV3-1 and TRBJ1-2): DTAVSQTPKYLVTQMGNDKSIKCEQNLGHDTMYWYKQDSKKFLKIMFSYNNKELIINETVPNRFSPKSPDKAHLNLHINSLELGDSAVYFCASSRLTRKDYGYTFGSGTRLTVV.